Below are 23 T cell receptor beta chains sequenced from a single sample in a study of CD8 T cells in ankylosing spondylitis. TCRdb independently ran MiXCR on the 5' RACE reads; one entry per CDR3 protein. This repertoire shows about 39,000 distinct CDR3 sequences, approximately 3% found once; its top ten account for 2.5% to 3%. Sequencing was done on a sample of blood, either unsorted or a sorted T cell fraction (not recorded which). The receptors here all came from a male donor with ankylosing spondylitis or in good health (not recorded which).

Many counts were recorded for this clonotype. CDR3: CASSRQGTDTQYF. CDR3 sequence (DNA): TGTGCCAGCAGCAGACAGGGCACAGATACGCAGTATTTT. The rearrangement joins TRBV9 to TRBJ2-3, with D perhaps matching TRBD1 (6 bases). The CDR3 spans 13 residues. Germline lookup yields CDR1 SGDLS and CDR2 YYNGEE. The V and J ends lost 4 bases and 1 base respectively, with 7 bases between them. Full variable domain (missing parts from reference TRBV9 and TRBJ2-3): DSGVTQTPKHLITATGQRVTLRCSPRSGDLSVYWYQQSLDQGLQFLIQYYNGEERAKGNILERFSAQQFPDLHSELNLSSLELGDSALYFCASSRQGTDTQYFGPGTRLTVL.

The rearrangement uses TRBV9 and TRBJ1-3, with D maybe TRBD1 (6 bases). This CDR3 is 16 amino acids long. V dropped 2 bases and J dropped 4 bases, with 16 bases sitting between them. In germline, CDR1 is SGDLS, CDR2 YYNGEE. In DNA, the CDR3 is TGTGCCAGCAGCGTTTCCTCAGGGGACCTCGGAAACACCATATATTTT. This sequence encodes CASSVSSGDLGNTIYF.

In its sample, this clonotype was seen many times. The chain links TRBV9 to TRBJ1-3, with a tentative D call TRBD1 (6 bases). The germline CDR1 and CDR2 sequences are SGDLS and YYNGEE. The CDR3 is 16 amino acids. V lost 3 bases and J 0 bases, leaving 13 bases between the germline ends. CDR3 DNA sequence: TGTGCCAGCAGCGCTTATCGAGGGGGCTCTGGAAACACCATATATTTT. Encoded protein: CASSAYRGGSGNTIYF.

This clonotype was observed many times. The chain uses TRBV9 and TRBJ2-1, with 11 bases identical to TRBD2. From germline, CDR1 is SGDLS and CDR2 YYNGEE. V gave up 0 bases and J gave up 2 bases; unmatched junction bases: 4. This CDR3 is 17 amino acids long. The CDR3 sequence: CASSVVSGGAAYNEQFF. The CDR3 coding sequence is TGTGCCAGCAGCGTAGTTAGCGGGGGGGCCGCCTACAATGAGCAGTTCTTC.

The CDR3 bases are TGTGCCAGCAGTGACGGTGGAACCGGGGAGCTGTTTTTT. Translating it yields CASSDGGTGELFF. This chain joins TRBV6-4 and TRBJ2-2; no reliable D call. Trimming took 2 bases from V and 5 from J, leaving 6 bases between them. The CDR3 totals 13 residues. Germline loops: CDR1 MRHNA, CDR2 SNTAGT.

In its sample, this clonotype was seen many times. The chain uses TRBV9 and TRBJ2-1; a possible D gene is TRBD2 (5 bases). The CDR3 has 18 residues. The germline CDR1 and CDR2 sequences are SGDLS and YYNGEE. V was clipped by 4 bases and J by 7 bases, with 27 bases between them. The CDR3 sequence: CASSPTPWGEVNWNEQFF. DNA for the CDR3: TGTGCCAGCAGCCCAACCCCATGGGGAGAGGTTAATTGGAATGAGCAGTTCTTC.

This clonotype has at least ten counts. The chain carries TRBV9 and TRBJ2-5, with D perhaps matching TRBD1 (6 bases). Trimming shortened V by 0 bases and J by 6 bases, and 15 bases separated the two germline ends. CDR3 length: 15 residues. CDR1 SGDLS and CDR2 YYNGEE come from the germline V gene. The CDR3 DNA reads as TGTGCCAGCAGCGTAGATGGCAGGGGTTGGCAGACCCAGTACTTC. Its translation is CASSVDGRGWQTQYF.

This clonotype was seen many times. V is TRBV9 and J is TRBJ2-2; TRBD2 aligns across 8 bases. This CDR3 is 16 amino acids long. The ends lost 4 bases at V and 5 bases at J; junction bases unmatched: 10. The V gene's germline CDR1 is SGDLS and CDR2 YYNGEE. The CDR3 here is CASSPRSGRVTGELFF. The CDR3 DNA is TGTGCCAGCAGCCCCCGGAGCGGGAGAGTAACCGGGGAGCTGTTTTTT.

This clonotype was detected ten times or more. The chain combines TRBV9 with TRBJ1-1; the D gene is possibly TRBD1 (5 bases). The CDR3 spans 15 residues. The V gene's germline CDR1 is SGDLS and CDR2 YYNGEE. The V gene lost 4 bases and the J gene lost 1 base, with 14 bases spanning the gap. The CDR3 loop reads CASSLIQGPNTEAFF. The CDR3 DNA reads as TGTGCCAGCAGCTTAATCCAGGGTCCGAACACTGAAGCTTTCTTT.

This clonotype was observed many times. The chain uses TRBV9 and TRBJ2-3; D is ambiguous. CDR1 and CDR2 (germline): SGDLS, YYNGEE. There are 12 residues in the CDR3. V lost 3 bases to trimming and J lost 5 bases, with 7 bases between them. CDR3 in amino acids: CASSATGDTQYF. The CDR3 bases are TGTGCCAGCAGCGCGACTGGAGATACGCAGTATTTT.

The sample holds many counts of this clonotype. In nucleotides, the CDR3 is TGTGCCACCCCGGCCGCAGATACGCAGTATTTT. This sequence encodes CATPAADTQYF. The rearrangement uses TRBV24-1 and TRBJ2-3; the D is unclear. CDR3 size: 11 residues. The V gene's germline CDR1 is KGHDR and CDR2 SFDVKD. V was cut by 9 bases and J by 4 bases, with 7 bases left in between.

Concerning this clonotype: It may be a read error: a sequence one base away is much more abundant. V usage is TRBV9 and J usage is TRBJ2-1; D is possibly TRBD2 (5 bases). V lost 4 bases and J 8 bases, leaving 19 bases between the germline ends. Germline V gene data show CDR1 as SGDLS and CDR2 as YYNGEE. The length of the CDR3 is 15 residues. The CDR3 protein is CASSTRHTPRDEQFF. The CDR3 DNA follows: TGTGCCAGCAGCACACGCCATACACCGCGGGATGAGCAGTTCTTC.

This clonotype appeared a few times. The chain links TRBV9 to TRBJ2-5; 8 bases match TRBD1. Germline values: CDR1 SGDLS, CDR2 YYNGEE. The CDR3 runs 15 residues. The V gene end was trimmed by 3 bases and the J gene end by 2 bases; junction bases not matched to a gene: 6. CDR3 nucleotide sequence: TGTGCCAGCAGCGGGACAGGGCTAAGGCAAGAGACCCAGTACTTC. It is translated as CASSGTGLRQETQYF.

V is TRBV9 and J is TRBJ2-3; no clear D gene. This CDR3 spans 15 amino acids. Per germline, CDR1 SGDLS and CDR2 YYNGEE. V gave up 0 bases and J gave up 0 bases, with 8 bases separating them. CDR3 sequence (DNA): TGTGCCAGCAGCGTAGTCGGAGATAGCACAGATACGCAGTATTTT. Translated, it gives CASSVVGDSTDTQYF.

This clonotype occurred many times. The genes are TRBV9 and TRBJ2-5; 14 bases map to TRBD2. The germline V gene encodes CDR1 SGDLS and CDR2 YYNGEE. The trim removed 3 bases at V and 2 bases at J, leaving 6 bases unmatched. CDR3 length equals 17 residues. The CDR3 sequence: CASSEGTSGGTQETQYF. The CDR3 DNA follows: TGTGCCAGCAGCGAGGGGACTAGCGGGGGTACTCAAGAGACCCAGTACTTC. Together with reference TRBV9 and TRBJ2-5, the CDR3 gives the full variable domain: DSGVTQTPKHLITATGQRVTLRCSPRSGDLSVYWYQQSLDQGLQFLIQYYNGEERAKGNILERFSAQQFPDLHSELNLSSLELGDSALYFCASSEGTSGGTQETQYFGPGTRLLVL.

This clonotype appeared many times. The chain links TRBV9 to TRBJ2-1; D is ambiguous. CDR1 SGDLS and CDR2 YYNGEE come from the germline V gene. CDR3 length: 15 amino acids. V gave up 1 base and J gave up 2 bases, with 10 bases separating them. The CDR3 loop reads CASSVRISPYNEQFF. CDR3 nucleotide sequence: TGTGCCAGCAGCGTAAGGATATCTCCCTACAATGAGCAGTTCTTC.

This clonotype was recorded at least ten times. CDR3 region: CASSVGLAGVLNEQFF. The CDR3 coding sequence is TGTGCCAGCAGCGTAGGACTAGCGGGAGTGCTCAATGAGCAGTTCTTC. The chain has TRBV9 and TRBJ2-1; TRBD2 aligns across 12 bases. CDR1 is SGDLS and CDR2 is YYNGEE in the germline V gene. V lost 0 bases and J lost 6; bases outside the gene matches: 4. The CDR3 runs 16 residues.

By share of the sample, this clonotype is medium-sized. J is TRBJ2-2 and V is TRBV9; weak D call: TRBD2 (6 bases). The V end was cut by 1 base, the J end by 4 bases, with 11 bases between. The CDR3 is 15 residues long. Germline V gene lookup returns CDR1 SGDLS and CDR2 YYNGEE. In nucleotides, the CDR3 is TGTGCCAGCAGCGTAAAAGCGGGCCTCACCGGGGAGCTGTTTTTT. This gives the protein CASSVKAGLTGELFF.

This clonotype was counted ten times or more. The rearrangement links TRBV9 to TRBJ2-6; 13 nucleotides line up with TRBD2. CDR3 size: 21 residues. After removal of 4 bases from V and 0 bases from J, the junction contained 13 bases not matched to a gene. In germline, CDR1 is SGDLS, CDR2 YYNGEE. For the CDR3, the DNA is TGTGCCAGCAGCCCCCAAGTTTCCGGACTAGCGGGAGCCTCTGGGGCCAACGTCCTGACTTTC. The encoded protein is CASSPQVSGLAGASGANVLTF.

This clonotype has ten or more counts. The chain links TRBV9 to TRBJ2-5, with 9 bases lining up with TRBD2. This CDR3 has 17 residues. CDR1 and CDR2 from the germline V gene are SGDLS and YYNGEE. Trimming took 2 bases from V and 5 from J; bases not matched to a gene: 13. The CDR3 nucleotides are TGTGCCAGCAGCGTTTCAGCGGGGGGCTCTCAGGGGGAGACCCAGTACTTC. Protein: CASSVSAGGSQGETQYF.

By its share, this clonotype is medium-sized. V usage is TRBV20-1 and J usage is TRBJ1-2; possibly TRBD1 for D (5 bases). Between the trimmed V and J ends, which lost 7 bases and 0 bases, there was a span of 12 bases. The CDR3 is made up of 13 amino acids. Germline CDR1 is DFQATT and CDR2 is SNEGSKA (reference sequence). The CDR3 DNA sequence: TGCAGTGTCCCGACAGAACCTAACTATGGCTACACCTTC. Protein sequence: CSVPTEPNYGYTF.

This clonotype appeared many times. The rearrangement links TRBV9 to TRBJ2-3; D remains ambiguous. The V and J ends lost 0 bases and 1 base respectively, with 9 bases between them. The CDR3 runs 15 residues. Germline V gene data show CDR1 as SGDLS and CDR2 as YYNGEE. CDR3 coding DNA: TGTGCCAGCAGCGTAGAAGTCCAGGGCACAGATACGCAGTATTTT. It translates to CASSVEVQGTDTQYF.

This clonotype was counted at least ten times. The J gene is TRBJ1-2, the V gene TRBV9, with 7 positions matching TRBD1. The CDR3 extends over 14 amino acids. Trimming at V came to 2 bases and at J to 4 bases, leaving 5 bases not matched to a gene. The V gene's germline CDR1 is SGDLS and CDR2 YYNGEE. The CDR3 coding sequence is TGTGCCAGCAGCGTTGAACAGGGGACCTATGGCTACACCTTC. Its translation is CASSVEQGTYGYTF.